Many counts were recorded for the clone carrying this TCR beta chain. What it recognizes is unknown. Germline-derived CDR1 and CDR2 are MDHEN and SYDVKM. This CDR3 comprises 14 residues. V was clipped by 5 bases and J by 4 bases; unmatched bases: 7. The entry originates in a study of CD8 T cells in ankylosing spondylitis. TCRdb recomputed calls from the 5' RACE reads with MiXCR, one row per CDR3 protein. This sample has more than 60,000 distinct CDR3 sequences, with around 6.4% found just once. Study findings and constraints: Disease-linked clones reportedly showed significant enrichment in matched ankylosing spondylitis synovial fluid.

The TCR originated in a male donor with ankylosing spondylitis. J is TRBJ1-2 and V is TRBV28; 7 nucleotides agree with TRBD1. Sequenced material: synovial fluid, either unsorted or a sorted T cell fraction (not recorded which). The CDR3: CASSPGGQFYGYTF. The CDR3 nucleotides read TGTGCCAGCAGTCCGGGGGGACAGTTCTATGGCTACACCTTC.